This TCR beta chain emerged from a study of beta chain features in type 1 diabetes. Study-level points and caveats: TCRB CDR3s were moderately but significantly shorter in Type 1 diabetes patients in all four CD4+ subsets. Over-representation of high TCR-expressing cells was a possible consequence of cDNA sequencing.

Of note for this clone: What it binds is not known.

The V gene end was trimmed by 3 bases and the J gene end by 3 bases; junction bases not matched to a gene: 2. The germline gives CDR1 MDHEN, CDR2 SYDVKM. This CDR3 has 13 amino acids. Based on CD45RO/CCR7/CD25/CD127/CD95/CD27, CD4+ regulatory, stem cell-like memory, naive and central memory cells were sorted. As every portion of the isolated RNA was reverse transcribed, the sequencing read expressed TCRB transcripts. Naive, central memory and regulatory T cell samples averaged about 3.5 million reads. Assay: immunoSEQ multiplex PCR; the TCRdb copy retains only in-frame clones and omits some. The data contain around 310,000 clones, 13% of them singletons.

Sequenced input: naive CD4+ T cells from blood. This sequence was found in a woman between 18 and 29 years old with type 1 diabetes. V and J are TRBV28 and TRBJ2-7, with TRBD1 matching over 7 bases. The DNA of the CDR3 is TGTGCCAGCAGTTTTTACAGGGGCTACGAGCAGTACTTC. Translating it yields CASSFYRGYEQYF. Variable domain in full (rest from reference TRBV28 and TRBJ2-7): DVKVTQSSRYLVKRTGEKVFLECVQDMDHENMFWYRQDPGLGLRLIYFSYDVKMKEKGDIPEGYSVSREKKERFSLILESASTNQTSMYLCASSFYRGYEQYFGPGTRLTVT.